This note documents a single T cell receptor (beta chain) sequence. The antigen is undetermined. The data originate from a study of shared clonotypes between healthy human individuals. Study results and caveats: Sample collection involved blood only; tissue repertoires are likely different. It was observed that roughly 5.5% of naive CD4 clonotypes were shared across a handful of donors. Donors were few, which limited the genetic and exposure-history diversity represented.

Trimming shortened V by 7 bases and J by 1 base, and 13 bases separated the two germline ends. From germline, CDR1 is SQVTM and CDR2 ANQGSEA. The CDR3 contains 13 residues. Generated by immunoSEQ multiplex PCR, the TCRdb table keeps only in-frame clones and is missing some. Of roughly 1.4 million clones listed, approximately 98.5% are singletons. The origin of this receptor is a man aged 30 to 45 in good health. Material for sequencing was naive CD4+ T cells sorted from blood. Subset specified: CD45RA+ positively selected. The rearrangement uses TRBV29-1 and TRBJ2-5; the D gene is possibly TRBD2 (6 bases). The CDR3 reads CSAYSGGQETQYF. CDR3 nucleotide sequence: TGCAGCGCGTATAGCGGAGGCCAAGAGACCCAGTACTTC. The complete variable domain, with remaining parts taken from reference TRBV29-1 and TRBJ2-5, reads SAVISQKPSRDICQRGTSLTIQCQVDSQVTMMFWYRQQPGQSLTLIATANQGSEATYESGFVIDKFPISRPNLTFSTLTVSNMSPEDSSIYLCSAYSGGQETQYFGPGTRLLVL.